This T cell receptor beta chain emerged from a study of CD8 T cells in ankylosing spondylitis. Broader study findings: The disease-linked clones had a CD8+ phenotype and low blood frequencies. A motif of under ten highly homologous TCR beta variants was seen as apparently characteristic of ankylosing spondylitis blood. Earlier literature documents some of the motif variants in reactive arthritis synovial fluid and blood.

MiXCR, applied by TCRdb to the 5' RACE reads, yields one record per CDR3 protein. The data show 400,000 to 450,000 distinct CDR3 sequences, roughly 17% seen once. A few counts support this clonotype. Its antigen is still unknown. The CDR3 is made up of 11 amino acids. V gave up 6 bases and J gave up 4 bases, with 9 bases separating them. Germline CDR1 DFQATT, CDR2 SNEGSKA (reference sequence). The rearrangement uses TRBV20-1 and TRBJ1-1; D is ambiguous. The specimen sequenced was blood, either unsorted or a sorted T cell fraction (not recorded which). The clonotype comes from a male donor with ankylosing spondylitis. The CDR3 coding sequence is TGCAGTGCGTTCCAGAGCACTGAAGCTTTCTTT. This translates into CSAFQSTEAFF.